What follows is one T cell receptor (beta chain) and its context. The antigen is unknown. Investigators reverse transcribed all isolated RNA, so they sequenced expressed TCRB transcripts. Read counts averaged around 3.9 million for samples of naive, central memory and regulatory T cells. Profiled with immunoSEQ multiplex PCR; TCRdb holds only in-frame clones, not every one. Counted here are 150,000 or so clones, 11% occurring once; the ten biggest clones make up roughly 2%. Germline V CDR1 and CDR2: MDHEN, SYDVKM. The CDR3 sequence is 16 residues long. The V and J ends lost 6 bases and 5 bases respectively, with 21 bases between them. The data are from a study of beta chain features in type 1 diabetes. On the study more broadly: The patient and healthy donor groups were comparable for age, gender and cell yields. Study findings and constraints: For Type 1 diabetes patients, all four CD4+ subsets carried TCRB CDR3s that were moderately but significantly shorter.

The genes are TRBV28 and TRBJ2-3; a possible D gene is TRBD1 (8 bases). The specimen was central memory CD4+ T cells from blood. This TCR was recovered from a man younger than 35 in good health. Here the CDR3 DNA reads TGTGCCAGCAGCACGGGAGGTCAGGGGGCGGGAGATACGCAGTATTTT. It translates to CASSTGGQGAGDTQYF.